This passage covers 23 T cell receptor beta chains from one sample sequenced in a study of blood T cell repertoires in COVID-19. The table came from immunoSEQ multiplex PCR; TCRdb's copy has only in-frame clones and leaves some out. The data show roughly 340,000 clones, approximately 88% seen once. The sequencing input was peripheral blood. The receptors here all came from a woman in her twenties or thirties with COVID-19, enrolled during active disease.

The chain employs TRBV28 and TRBJ2-7, with TRBD2 identical over 9 bases. CDR1 is MDHEN, CDR2 SYDVKM, per germline. Trimming removed 1 base from V and 1 base from J; junction bases left unmatched: 5. The CDR3 covers 16 residues. CDR3 nucleotide sequence: TGTGCCAGCAGTTTATTTAGCGGGGGAAGATCCTACGAGCAGTACTTC. Protein sequence: CASSLFSGGRSYEQYF.

The genes are TRBV5-1 and TRBJ1-4, with a tentative D call TRBD1 (5 bases). The CDR3 extends over 14 amino acids. Trimming removed 4 bases at V and 8 bases at J, with 15 bases between. Germline CDR1 is SGHRS and CDR2 is YFSETQ. The CDR3 here is CASSTREGREKLFF. CDR3 nucleotide sequence: TGCGCCAGCAGCACCCGCGAGGGGAGGGAAAAACTGTTTTTT.

The chain has TRBV7-6 and TRBJ2-5, with TRBD1 as a possible D gene (6 bases). V lost 5 bases, J lost 3 bases, and 13 bases lay in between. Looked up from germline, CDR1 is SGHVS and CDR2 is FNYEAQ. There are 14 residues in the CDR3. The CDR3 coding sequence is TGTGCCAGCAGCCCACGGACAGAGAAAGAGACCCAGTACTTC. Its translation is CASSPRTEKETQYF.

The chain joins TRBV7-9 to TRBJ1-4; D is possibly TRBD1 (5 bases). The ends were cut back, 5 bases at V and 4 bases at J, with 14 bases in the middle. The CDR3 loop spans 15 amino acids. Germline-derived CDR1 and CDR2 are SEHNR and FQNEAQ (reference sequence). CDR3 sequence: CASSGRDSNNEKLFF. The CDR3 DNA is TGTGCCAGCAGCGGCCGGGACTCCAATAATGAAAAACTGTTTTTT.

V gene TRBV12-3 or TRBV12-4 combines with J gene TRBJ2-5, with unresolved D. The CDR3 runs 12 residues. Trimming stripped 4 bases from V and 2 bases from J, with 5 bases between. The CDR3, as DNA: TGTGCCAGCAGTTATACTCAAGAGACCCAGTACTTC. Amino acids: CASSYTQETQYF.

The chain has TRBV10-2 and TRBJ1-2, with D possibly matching TRBD1 (6 bases). Germline V CDR1 and CDR2: WSHSY, SAAADI. V was trimmed by 2 bases and J by 8 bases, leaving 15 bases between them. There are 14 residues in the CDR3. The CDR3 loop is CASSEVRGTFGYTF. For the CDR3, the DNA is TGCGCCAGCAGTGAGGTCAGGGGAACATTCGGCTACACCTTC.

The V call is TRBV28, the J call TRBJ2-3; 8 bases line up with TRBD1. With 5 bases clipped from V and 3 bases from J, the junction kept 10 bases outside the gene matches. Germline V lookup: CDR1 MDHEN, CDR2 SYDVKM. The CDR3 totals 16 residues. The CDR3 bases are TGTGCCAGCAGTCATCCAGGGGGCGCGGGGACAGATACGCAGTATTTT. Its translation is CASSHPGGAGTDTQYF.

The CDR3 spells CASSYSKGSYNEQFF. In DNA, the CDR3 is TGTGCCAGCAGTTACTCGAAGGGGTCCTACAATGAGCAGTTCTTC. V is TRBV6-5 and J is TRBJ2-1; a weak D match, TRBD1 (5 bases). Germline V gene sequence: CDR1 MNHEY, CDR2 SVGAGI. Trimming stripped 0 bases from V and 1 base from J, with 7 bases between. The CDR3 sequence is 15 residues long.

This clone was observed once. Other DNA variants within this sample encode the same CDR3. The CDR3 DNA sequence: TGTGCCAGCAGTTTACAGGGGCAGCCCCAGCATTTT. Residues: CASSLQGQPQHF. The gene calls are TRBV12-3 or TRBV12-4 and TRBJ1-5; TRBD1 might be the D (6 bases). Trimming shortened V by 2 bases and J by 7 bases, and 6 bases separated the two germline ends. This CDR3 contains 12 residues.

V usage is TRBV5-1 and J usage is TRBJ2-1, with 7 bases that match TRBD2. After removal of 4 bases from V and 1 base from J, the junction contained 5 bases not matched to a gene. This CDR3 has 15 amino acids. Germline V gene data show CDR1 as SGHRS and CDR2 as YFSETQ. In nucleotides, the CDR3 is TGCGCCAGCAGCCCGGGTAGCGGGTCCTACAATGAGCAGTTCTTC. Residues: CASSPGSGSYNEQFF.

This chain connects TRBV10-3 to TRBJ1-6; the match to TRBD1 covers 12 bases. CDR1 and CDR2 (germline): ENHRY, SYGVKD. This CDR3 spans 16 amino acids. The V gene end was trimmed by 2 bases and the J gene end by 5 bases; junction bases not matched to a gene: 1. The CDR3 spells CAISEGDRGHNSPLHF. The CDR3 coding sequence is TGTGCCATCAGTGAGGGGGACAGGGGGCATAATTCACCCCTCCACTTT.

CDR3 residues: CASSSRLRGTYYNEQFF. CDR3 nucleotide sequence: TGTGCCAGCAGCTCACGACTTCGCGGGACCTACTACAATGAGCAGTTCTTC. J is TRBJ2-1 and V is TRBV14; tentative D call: TRBD2 (6 bases). The CDR3 runs 17 residues. V lost 5 bases and J lost 3, with 20 bases in between. Germline values: CDR1 SGHDN, CDR2 FVKESK.

This clone turned up a few times. Other DNA variants within this sample encode the same CDR3. The gene calls are TRBV5-6 and TRBJ2-3, with D uncertain. Germline assignment: CDR1 SGHDT and CDR2 YYEEEE. The CDR3 runs to 13 residues. The ends were cut back, 0 bases at V and 1 base at J, with 3 bases in the middle. In DNA form, the CDR3 reads TGTGCCAGCAGCTTGGGCGGCACAGATACGCAGTATTTT. As protein: CASSLGGTDTQYF. Full variable domain (missing parts from reference TRBV5-6 and TRBJ2-3): DAGVTQSPTHLIKTRGQQVTLRCSPKSGHDTVSWYQQALGQGPQFIFQYYEEEERQRGNFPDRFSGHQFPNYSSELNVNALLLGDSALYLCASSLGGTDTQYFGPGTRLTVL.

V gene TRBV12-5 combines with J gene TRBJ1-1, with 8 bases aligning to TRBD1. The trim removed 3 bases at V and 4 bases at J, leaving 7 bases unmatched. CDR3 length: 15 residues. Per germline, CDR1 LGHNT and CDR2 FRNRAP. CDR3 sequence (DNA): TGTGCTAGTGGTTTAGGCAGGGGGCTGGGCACTGAAGCTTTCTTT. This encodes CASGLGRGLGTEAFF.

The J gene is TRBJ2-2, the V gene TRBV7-9, with a possible D match to TRBD1 (6 bases). Trimming stripped 2 bases from V and 2 bases from J, with 15 bases between. The CDR3 is 17 amino acids. Germline CDR1 reads SEHNR; CDR2 reads FQNEAQ (reference sequence). The CDR3 is CASSLIGQTTNTGELFF. For the CDR3, the DNA is TGTGCCAGCAGCTTAATTGGACAGACAACAAACACCGGGGAGCTGTTTTTT.

The gene calls are TRBV6-5 and TRBJ2-7; 11 bases map to TRBD1. Germline values: CDR1 MNHEY, CDR2 SVGAGI. This CDR3 has 15 amino acids. V lost 8 bases and J lost 2; bases outside the gene matches: 8. The DNA for the CDR3 is TGTGCCAGCCGGACCCCGGGACAGGGGGCCTACGAGCAGTACTTC. Protein: CASRTPGQGAYEQYF.

The chain combines TRBV7-8 with TRBJ2-7, with D possibly TRBD1 on 8 matching bases. The V gene's germline CDR1 is SGHVS and CDR2 FQNEAQ. Between the trimmed V and J ends, which lost 1 base and 3 bases, there was a span of 13 bases. This CDR3 contains 15 residues. CDR3 sequence: CASSLGSGTGYEQYV. In nucleotides, the CDR3 is TGTGCCAGCAGCTTAGGAAGCGGGACAGGCTACGAGCAGTACGTC.

The chain carries TRBV30 and TRBJ2-6; D gene unclear. Deletions cut 4 bases from V and 0 bases from J, with 16 bases between. The CDR3 is 17 residues long. Germline V gene data show CDR1 as GTSNPN and CDR2 as SVGIG (reference sequence). Here the CDR3 DNA reads TGTGCCTGGACCCTCCCGAGAGATCTCTCTGGGGCCAACGTCCTGACTTTC. Its protein product is CAWTLPRDLSGANVLTF.

V usage is TRBV28 and J usage is TRBJ2-7; D unresolved. V was shortened by 4 bases and J by 5 bases, with 12 bases between the two germline ends. The CDR3 has 13 residues. Per the germline V gene, CDR1 is MDHEN and CDR2 is SYDVKM. The CDR3 region is CASSSPGPDEQYF. In DNA form, the CDR3 reads TGTGCCAGCAGTTCGCCAGGTCCAGACGAGCAGTACTTC.

The chain combines TRBV12-3 or TRBV12-4 with TRBJ1-3; no reliable D call. Trimming pared 1 base from V and 10 bases from J, leaving 11 bases between. This CDR3 is 13 amino acids long. The CDR3 protein is CASSLGVSGTIYF. Here the CDR3 DNA reads TGTGCCAGCAGTTTAGGCGTCAGCGGAACCATATATTTT.

The chain carries TRBV11-1 and TRBJ2-1; weak D call: TRBD2 (5 bases). The CDR3 covers 14 residues. CDR1 is SGHAT and CDR2 is FQDESV in the germline V gene (reference sequence). V was shortened by 5 bases and J by 8 bases, with 16 bases between the two germline ends. CDR3 DNA sequence: TGTGCCAGCAGCGTGGGCCTCGGGGTGGATGAGCAGTTCTTC. Translated: CASSVGLGVDEQFF.

Only one count was recorded for this clone. The chain employs TRBV9 and TRBJ1-1; 7 bases align to TRBD1. J lost 0 bases, V lost 5 bases, and 7 bases had no gene match. Germline V gives CDR1 SGDLS, CDR2 YYNGEE. This CDR3 spans 15 amino acids. The CDR3 nucleotides read TGTGCCAGCAGACAAAGGGACAGCGTGAACACTGAAGCTTTCTTT. It translates to CASRQRDSVNTEAFF.

The rearrangement joins TRBV11-3 to TRBJ2-1; 12 positions match TRBD2. J lost 7 bases, V lost 5 bases, and 3 bases had no gene match. This CDR3 has 14 amino acids. The germline CDR1 and CDR2 sequences are SGHNT and YENEEA. Here the CDR3 reads CASSLGLAGNEQFF. CDR3 coding DNA: TGTGCCAGCAGCCTCGGACTAGCGGGAAATGAGCAGTTCTTC.